A single sample is the source of the 26 T cell receptor beta chains below, sequenced in a study of Ad26.COV2.S vaccination and SARS-CoV-2 variants. Treatment given: over 15 received Ad26.COV2.S at low or high dose, single or two shots; about 5 received placebo; per-sample allocation not given. Material that was analyzed had been drawn on day 63 after the first vaccine or placebo injection. Some clones are missing from TCRdb's copy, which holds only in-frame ones; the method was immunoSEQ multiplex PCR. The sample consists of approximately 400,000 clones, roughly four fifths of them appearing once. Sample: peripheral blood, taken in a trial of Ad26.COV2.S vaccine versus placebo. The receptors originated from a person aged 18 to 59 who received the Ad26.COV2.S COVID-19 vaccine or a placebo.

The chain uses TRBV7-3 and TRBJ2-2; 12 bases map to TRBD2. Germline CDR1 is SGHTA and CDR2 is FQGTGA. The CDR3 has 17 residues. The V and J ends lost 2 bases and 5 bases, in that order; junction bases with no gene match: 6. This CDR3 reads CASSLSAGLAGTGELFF. CDR3 nucleotide sequence: TGTGCCAGCAGCTTATCAGCAGGACTAGCGGGAACCGGGGAGCTGTTTTTT.

The J gene is TRBJ2-3, the V gene TRBV19, with D unclear. From germline, CDR1 is LNHDA and CDR2 SQIVND (reference sequence). The CDR3 has 14 amino acids. Trimming stripped 3 bases from V and 6 bases from J, with 13 bases between. CDR3 protein: CASSIGSGADTQYF. CDR3 bases: TGTGCCAGTAGTATTGGGTCCGGCGCGGATACGCAGTATTTT.

The chain links TRBV5-4 to TRBJ2-1; 11 bases are shared with TRBD2. This CDR3 contains 15 residues. V was pared by 5 bases and J by 5 bases, with 6 bases of the junction left unmatched. Germline V gives CDR1 SGHNT, CDR2 YYREEE (reference sequence). CDR3 region: CASSSPGLADNEQFF. CDR3 sequence (DNA): TGTGCCAGCAGTTCGCCGGGACTAGCGGACAATGAGCAGTTCTTC.

The chain combines TRBV4-3 with TRBJ1-5; TRBD1 might be the D (5 bases). Germline loops: CDR1 LGHNA, CDR2 YSLEER. The V end was cut by 4 bases, the J end by 1 base, with 11 bases between. This CDR3 has 15 amino acids. The CDR3 nucleotides read TGCGCCAGCAGCCCCCATCGGGGGAGCAATCAGCCCCAGCATTTT. It is translated as CASSPHRGSNQPQHF.

The chain links TRBV7-6 to TRBJ2-2, with 10 bases matching TRBD2. Losses at the gene ends were 5 bases for V and 3 bases for J; bases not matched to a gene: 6. The CDR3 consists of 16 residues. CDR1 is SGHVS and CDR2 is FNYEAQ in the germline V gene. This CDR3 is CASSHRLAGYTGELFF. CDR3 coding DNA: TGTGCCAGCAGCCACAGACTAGCGGGTTACACCGGGGAGCTGTTTTTT.

The V and J genes are TRBV10-3 and TRBJ1-1; TRBD1 is a possible D gene (6 bases). CDR1 ENHRY and CDR2 SYGVKD come from the germline V gene. This CDR3 is built from 13 residues. Trimming pared 9 bases from V and 0 bases from J, leaving 11 bases between. The CDR3 DNA reads TGTGCCATTGGAGAGGGGGTGAACACTGAAGCTTTCTTT. Translation gives CAIGEGVNTEAFF.

This chain joins TRBV4-1 and TRBJ2-2; TRBD2 is a possible D gene (6 bases). The length of the CDR3 is 18 residues. The germline V gene encodes CDR1 MGHRA and CDR2 YSYEKL. Trimming took off 4 bases at V and 0 bases at J, with 18 bases between the two ends. This CDR3 is CASSPLLVGGANTGELFF. The DNA of the CDR3 is TGCGCCAGCAGCCCACTTTTGGTTGGAGGGGCGAACACCGGGGAGCTGTTTTTT.

The chain employs TRBV6-5 and TRBJ1-1; D gene uncertain. Trimming stripped 2 bases from V and 1 base from J, with 8 bases between. The CDR3 totals 14 residues. The V gene's germline CDR1 is MNHEY and CDR2 SVGAGI. Here the CDR3 reads CASSYTLRNTEAFF. Written as DNA, the CDR3 is TGTGCCAGCAGTTACACATTAAGGAACACTGAAGCTTTCTTT.

This clone has a handful of counts. The rearrangement uses TRBV19 and TRBJ2-5; the D gene is possibly TRBD1 (7 bases). CDR3 size: 15 residues. The V and J ends lost 6 bases and 5 bases respectively, with 19 bases between them. Germline V gives CDR1 LNHDA, CDR2 SQIVND (reference sequence). The CDR3 bases are TGTGCCAGTAGCACACAGGGGTTGGGGGGTGAGACCCAGTACTTC. This encodes CASSTQGLGGETQYF. The entire variable domain, with the rest obtained from reference TRBV19 and TRBJ2-5, is as follows: DGGITQSPKYLFRKEGQNVTLSCEQNLNHDAMYWYRQDPGQGLRLIYYSQIVNDFQKGDIAEGYSVSREKKESFPLTVTSAQKNPTAFYLCASSTQGLGGETQYFGPGTRLLVL.

The chain employs TRBV3-1 (or the pseudogene TRBV3-2) and TRBJ2-7; the D gene is possibly TRBD2 (5 bases). This CDR3 has 17 amino acids. Trimming took 0 bases from V and 4 from J, leaving 19 bases between them. Germline V CDR1 and CDR2: LGHDT, YNNKEL (reference sequence). CDR3: CASSQEYNWRAVYEQYF. CDR3 nucleotides: TGTGCCAGCAGCCAAGAATACAACTGGAGAGCGGTTTACGAGCAGTACTTC.

V and J are TRBV2 and TRBJ2-1, with 8 bases identical to TRBD2. The CDR3 sequence is 14 residues long. V was pared by 11 bases and J by 0 bases, with 6 bases of the junction left unmatched. CDR1 is SNHLY, CDR2 FYNNEI, per germline. DNA of the CDR3: TGTGCCTCGGGGGGGCAACCCTCCTACAATGAGCAGTTCTTC. This encodes CASGGQPSYNEQFF.

The genes are TRBV19 and TRBJ1-1; 7 bases are shared with TRBD1. The CDR3 sequence is 17 residues long. Per the germline V gene, CDR1 is LNHDA and CDR2 is SQIVND (reference sequence). V gave up 7 bases and J gave up 10 bases; unmatched junction bases: 24. The CDR3 protein is CASTQRGGQASRFGAFF. In nucleotides, the CDR3 is TGTGCCAGTACCCAAAGGGGAGGACAGGCCTCTCGTTTTGGAGCTTTCTTT.

The chain carries TRBV11-3 and TRBJ1-2; 7 nucleotides match TRBD1. CDR1 is SGHNT, CDR2 YENEEA, per germline. The CDR3 is 13 residues long. V dropped 5 bases and J dropped 5; count of bases not matched to a gene: 5. Here the CDR3 DNA reads TGTGCCAGCAGCCTAAGACAGGGTTATGGCTACACCTTC. As protein: CASSLRQGYGYTF.

This clone was observed a single time. The V call is TRBV9, the J call TRBJ2-2; D tentatively reads TRBD1 or TRBD2 (7 bases each). In germline, CDR1 is SGDLS, CDR2 YYNGEE. V shed 1 base and J shed 0 bases, with 22 bases lying between them. This CDR3 contains 20 residues. For the CDR3, the DNA is TGTGCCAGCAGCGTACCTCTCTGGCAGGGGGGGATCCCGAACACCGGGGAGCTGTTTTTT. Translating gives CASSVPLWQGGIPNTGELFF.

This chain uses TRBV25-1 with TRBJ2-7; D gene ambiguous. Germline V gene data show CDR1 as MGHDK and CDR2 as SYGVNS. V was shortened by 3 bases and J by 6 bases, with 6 bases between the two germline ends. The CDR3 is 11 amino acids. CDR3 region: CASSDPLEQYF. The CDR3 nucleotides are TGTGCCAGCAGTGACCCCCTCGAGCAGTACTTC.

The gene calls are TRBV18 and TRBJ1-2; possibly TRBD1 for D (6 bases). The germline V and J ends were trimmed by 0 bases and 8 bases, with 13 bases remaining between them. The CDR3 consists of 14 residues. Per germline, CDR1 KGHSH and CDR2 LQKENI. The CDR3 coding sequence is TGTGCCAGCTCACCACCGAAACAGGGATCAGGCTACACCTTC. It yields the protein CASSPPKQGSGYTF. Together with reference TRBV18 and TRBJ1-2, the CDR3 gives the full variable domain: NAGVMQNPRHLVRRRGQEARLRCSPMKGHSHVYWYRQLPEEGLKFMVYLQKENIIDESGMPKERFSAEFPKEGPSILRIQQVVRGDSAAYFCASSPPKQGSGYTFGSGTRLTVV.

The chain links TRBV9 to TRBJ2-3, with D unclear. The CDR3 runs to 17 residues. The germline CDR1 and CDR2 sequences are SGDLS and YYNGEE. V was shortened by 3 bases and J by 0 bases, with 17 bases between the two germline ends. The CDR3: CASSAGRTAISTDTQYF. The CDR3 DNA reads TGTGCCAGCAGCGCCGGAAGGACGGCGATTAGCACAGATACGCAGTATTTT.

The V gene is TRBV27, the J gene TRBJ2-7, with a possible D match to TRBD1 (6 bases). This CDR3 is 15 amino acids long. In germline, CDR1 is MNHEY, CDR2 SMNVEV (reference sequence). V dropped 6 bases and J dropped 2 bases, with 17 bases sitting between them. The chain's CDR3 is CASRKQGPDPYEQYF. CDR3 DNA: TGTGCCAGCAGAAAACAGGGCCCGGACCCCTACGAGCAGTACTTC.

The chain couples TRBV6-5 to TRBJ1-5; D unresolved. The germline V and J ends were trimmed by 5 bases and 4 bases, with 9 bases remaining between them. The CDR3 is 13 amino acids. CDR1 MNHEY and CDR2 SVGAGI come from the germline V gene. DNA for the CDR3: TGTGCCAGCAGTACGGAACTTAATCAGCCCCAGCATTTT. Its translation is CASSTELNQPQHF.

J is TRBJ1-1 and V is TRBV18; a possible D gene is TRBD1 (5 bases). Germline values: CDR1 KGHSH, CDR2 LQKENI. The CDR3 is made up of 13 amino acids. The V end was cut by 3 bases, the J end by 4 bases, with 9 bases between. The CDR3 spells CASSPNRGTEAFF. The CDR3 nucleotides read TGTGCCAGCTCACCGAATAGGGGCACTGAAGCTTTCTTT.

This clone was counted a single time. The J gene is TRBJ2-2, the V gene TRBV7-3, with D unclear. With 2 bases removed from V and 5 bases from J, the gap between germline ends came to 6 bases. Germline CDR1 SGHTA, CDR2 FQGTGA. The CDR3 length is 13 residues. This CDR3 is CASSLSGTGELFF. The CDR3 DNA follows: TGTGCCAGCAGCTTATCCGGGACCGGGGAGCTGTTTTTT. The full variable domain, completed using reference TRBV7-3 and TRBJ2-2, is GAGVSQTPSNKVTEKGKYVELRCDPISGHTALYWYRQSLGQGPEFLIYFQGTGAADDSGLPNDRFFAVRPEGSVSTLKIQRTERGDSAVYLCASSLSGTGELFFGEGSRLTVL.

The J gene is TRBJ2-5, the V gene TRBV19; TRBD2 agrees at 10 bases. The CDR3 is made up of 15 amino acids. Germline V gene data show CDR1 as LNHDA and CDR2 as SQIVND (reference sequence). V shed 10 bases and J 4 bases; nucleotides not matched to a gene: 12. The CDR3 DNA reads as TGTGCCACCTTGCCCAGCGGGAGGGGGTTAGAGACCCAGTACTTC. This codes for CATLPSGRGLETQYF.

The sample holds a few counts of this clone. The rearrangement links TRBV5-1 to TRBJ1-6, with D unresolved. Trimming stripped 4 bases from V and 11 bases from J, with 13 bases between. Germline CDR1 SGHRS, CDR2 YFSETQ. CDR3 length: 13 residues. The CDR3 nucleotides read TGCGCCAGCAGCCCGGACCCCGCGGCACCCCTCCACTTT. Protein: CASSPDPAAPLHF.

The rearrangement joins TRBV12-3 or TRBV12-4 to TRBJ1-2; D is unresolved. V dropped 3 bases and J dropped 8 bases, with 13 bases sitting between them. The CDR3 sequence is 13 residues long. CDR3 in amino acids: CASSFFGVGGYTF. The CDR3 nucleotides read TGTGCCAGCAGTTTCTTCGGGGTCGGCGGCTACACCTTC.

This clone was detected once. The chain employs TRBV6-2 or TRBV6-3 and TRBJ2-3; 9 bases match TRBD1. After removal of 4 bases from V and 4 bases from J, the junction contained 9 bases not matched to a gene. Per the germline V gene, CDR1 is MNHEY and CDR2 is SVGEGT. CDR3 length equals 16 residues. The CDR3 is CASSSLPGQGPDTQYF. CDR3 nucleotides: TGTGCCAGCAGTTCATTACCGGGACAGGGCCCAGATACGCAGTATTTT.

This rearrangement joins TRBV15 to TRBJ2-2, with 11 positions matching TRBD1. V shed 3 bases and J 6 bases; nucleotides not matched to a gene: 0. Germline V lookup: CDR1 LNHNV, CDR2 YYDKDF (reference sequence). The CDR3 loop spans 14 amino acids. In DNA, the CDR3 is TGTGCCACCAGCAGGGGACAGGGGGCCGGGGAGCTGTTTTTT. Translated, it gives CATSRGQGAGELFF. Variable domain in full (rest from reference TRBV15 and TRBJ2-2): DAMVIQNPRYQVTQFGKPVTLSCSQTLNHNVMYWYQQKSSQAPKLLFHYYDKDFNNEADTPDNFQSRRPNTSFCFLDIRSPGLGDTAMYLCATSRGQGAGELFFGEGSRLTVL.